A selection of T cell receptor beta chains follows, all from one sample in a study of CD8 T cells in ankylosing spondylitis. A single record per CDR3 protein comes from TCRdb applying MiXCR to the 5' RACE reads. The sample yields about 330,000 distinct CDR3 sequences, approximately 8% seen once. The source material was blood, either unsorted or a sorted T cell fraction (not recorded which). The source is a male donor with ankylosing spondylitis. Both conserved end residues are part of each CDR3. The D gene is left open where the match is weak. The size entry is marked missing in some rows and otherwise reads once, few, many or a size class.

length	V	size	J	D	CDR3	DNA
12	TRBV10-1	-	TRBJ2-2	-	CASITGPGELFF	TGCGCCAGCATTACGGGACCCGGGGAGCTGTTTTTT
15	TRBV12-3/TRBV12-4	many	TRBJ1-1	-	CASSLWTDSKDPAFF	TGTGCCAGCAGTTTGTGGACAGATAGCAAAGACCCGGCTTTCTTT
16	TRBV10-3	many	TRBJ2-3	TRBD2	CAISLGGPPQSDTQYF	TGTGCCATCAGTTTGGGAGGGCCTCCCCAATCGGATACGCAGTATTTT
13	TRBV5-1	few	TRBJ2-5	-	CASSLWAGETQYF	TGCGCCAGCAGCTTGTGGGCGGGGGAGACCCAGTACTTC
14	TRBV24-1	many	TRBJ1-5	-	CATSEDSGDQPQHF	TGTGCCACCAGTGAGGACAGTGGGGATCAGCCCCAGCATTTT
15	TRBV3-1	-	TRBJ2-7	TRBD2	CASSQAGGSPGEQYF	TGTGCCAGCAGCCAAGCTGGCGGGAGTCCAGGCGAGCAGTACTTC
14	TRBV29-1	many	TRBJ2-1	-	CSVEERRANNEQFF	TGCAGCGTTGAAGAGCGGCGGGCCAACAATGAGCAGTTCTTC
16	TRBV5-1	-	TRBJ2-1	TRBD2	CASSLVVSGAYNEQFF	TGCGCCAGCAGCTTGGTGGTTAGCGGGGCTTACAATGAGCAGTTCTTC
15	TRBV5-1	few	TRBJ2-7	TRBD2	CASSLRGGRVYEQYF	TGCGCCAGCAGCCTCCGGGGGGGCAGGGTCTACGAGCAGTACTTC
15	TRBV6-5	-	TRBJ2-1	TRBD2	CASSYTSGAVNEQFF	TGTGCCAGCAGTTACACTAGCGGGGCTGTCAATGAGCAGTTCTTC
16	TRBV5-1	few	TRBJ1-5	TRBD1	CASSLAGLDRDQPQHF	TGCGCCAGCAGCTTGGCCGGGTTGGACAGGGATCAGCCCCAGCATTTT
15	TRBV10-3	-	TRBJ2-1	-	CAISESVREGREQFF	TGTGCCATCAGTGAGTCAGTCCGGGAAGGGCGGGAGCAGTTCTTC
10	TRBV29-1	many	TRBJ2-7	-	CSVEQGRQYF	TGCAGCGTTGAACAGGGGCGGCAGTACTTC
16	TRBV3-1	many	TRBJ2-1	-	CASSPPGVYSYNEQFF	TGTGCCAGCAGCCCCCCGGGAGTTTACTCCTACAATGAGCAGTTCTTC
14	TRBV7-2	many	TRBJ1-2	-	CASSLDGGGYGYTF	TGTGCCAGCAGCTTAGATGGGGGAGGCTATGGCTACACCTTC
13	TRBV27	few	TRBJ2-7	-	CASKGSPGYEQYF	TGTGCCAGCAAAGGCAGCCCGGGCTACGAGCAGTACTTC
12	TRBV5-6	many	TRBJ2-2	-	CASSLAIGELFF	TGTGCCAGCAGCTTGGCGATCGGGGAGCTGTTTTTT
15	TRBV28	-	TRBJ2-3	TRBD2	CASSMLAGVRDTQYF	TGTGCCAGCAGTATGTTAGCGGGAGTCAGAGATACGCAGTATTTT
15	TRBV27	few	TRBJ2-7	-	CASSLVPPLSYEQYF	TGTGCCAGCAGTTTAGTGCCCCCCCTCTCCTACGAGCAGTACTTC
12	TRBV14	many	TRBJ1-4	-	CASSLGNEKLFF	TGTGCCAGCAGCCTGGGAAATGAAAAACTGTTTTTT
13	TRBV20-1	few	TRBJ2-1	-	CSAVADSYNEQFF	TGCAGTGCCGTAGCCGACAGCTACAATGAGCAGTTCTTC
14	TRBV2	-	TRBJ2-1	-	CASQVGGSYNEQFF	TGTGCCAGCCAGGTGGGAGGCTCCTACAATGAGCAGTTCTTC
13	TRBV18	many	TRBJ1-1	-	CASSNLQATEAFF	TGTGCCAGCTCCAATCTCCAAGCCACTGAAGCTTTCTTT
15	TRBV25-1	many	TRBJ2-7	TRBD2	CASSDERGSSYEQYF	TGTGCCAGCAGTGACGAGCGGGGGAGCTCCTACGAGCAGTACTTC
14	TRBV27	few	TRBJ1-6	-	CASSLQAANSPLHF	TGTGCCAGCAGTTTACAGGCAGCTAATTCACCCCTCCACTTT
14	TRBV29-1	few	TRBJ2-7	TRBD1	CSVEDPETGGAQYF	TGCAGCGTTGAAGATCCGGAGACAGGGGGCGCGCAGTACTTC
15	TRBV27	many	TRBJ2-1	TRBD2	CASSLLAGGGNEQFF	TGTGCCAGCAGTCTTTTAGCGGGAGGAGGCAATGAGCAGTTCTTC
16	TRBV4-2	many	TRBJ1-5	-	CASSQDQRTGNQPQHF	TGTGCCAGCAGCCAAGATCAAAGGACAGGCAATCAGCCCCAGCATTTT
16	TRBV2	many	TRBJ2-2	-	CASGAGAGRNTGELFF	TGTGCCAGTGGGGCCGGGGCTGGAAGGAACACCGGGGAGCTGTTTTTT
13	TRBV4-1	few	TRBJ1-2	-	CASSQDPGYGYTF	TGCGCCAGCAGCCAAGACCCTGGCTATGGCTACACCTTC
12	TRBV24-1	many	TRBJ1-1	-	CATSDGGREAFF	TGTGCCACCAGTGATGGGGGGCGCGAAGCTTTCTTT
14	TRBV20-1	-	TRBJ1-5	TRBD1	CSAMDRLGNQPQHF	TGCAGTGCCATGGACAGGCTTGGGAATCAGCCCCAGCATTTT
15	TRBV28	-	TRBJ1-1	-	CASSLPFTRNTEAFF	TGTGCCAGCAGTCTTCCTTTTACCAGGAACACTGAAGCTTTCTTT
15	TRBV10-3	few	TRBJ2-6	TRBD2	CAITAAGAGANVLTF	TGTGCCATCACGGCCGCGGGAGCTGGGGCCAACGTCCTGACTTTC
19	TRBV5-1	-	TRBJ2-2	TRBD1	CASSLPVAGTGSDTGELFF	TGCGCCAGCAGCTTGCCTGTCGCGGGGACAGGGTCGGACACCGGGGAGCTGTTTTTT
14	TRBV29-1	few	TRBJ2-7	-	CSVEVTGGSYEQYF	TGCAGCGTTGAAGTGACAGGCGGGTCCTACGAGCAGTACTTC
13	TRBV7-2	many	TRBJ2-1	-	CASTLDSYNEQFF	TGTGCCAGCACACTAGATTCCTACAATGAGCAGTTCTTC
16	TRBV18	-	TRBJ2-1	TRBD1	CASSRGQASSYNEQFF	TGTGCCAGCTCACGGGGACAGGCCAGCTCCTACAATGAGCAGTTCTTC
13	TRBV29-1	many	TRBJ2-1	-	CSVEPGTNNEQFF	TGCAGCGTTGAACCGGGGACAAACAATGAGCAGTTCTTC
16	TRBV5-1	few	TRBJ2-1	TRBD2	CASSLVAGAPYNEQFF	TGCGCCAGCAGCTTGGTTGCGGGAGCCCCCTACAATGAGCAGTTCTTC
14	TRBV11-2	-	TRBJ2-1	TRBD2	CASSSGLAGSDRFF	TGTGCCAGCAGCTCGGGACTAGCGGGATCCGACCGGTTCTTC
13	TRBV7-7	-	TRBJ2-3	-	CASSEGGTDTQYF	TGTGCCAGCAGTGAGGGGGGCACAGATACGCAGTATTTT
14	TRBV12-3/TRBV12-4	many	TRBJ2-7	-	CASSLGVLPYEQYF	TGTGCCAGCAGTTTGGGAGTACTCCCCTACGAGCAGTACTTC
13	TRBV5-1	few	TRBJ2-1	-	CASSPRQYNEQFF	TGCGCCAGCTCTCCTCGACAGTACAATGAGCAGTTCTTC
15	TRBV20-1	few	TRBJ2-2	-	CSASTQGYDTGELFF	TGCAGTGCTAGCACGCAGGGTTACGACACCGGGGAGCTGTTTTTT
17	TRBV5-1	-	TRBJ2-1	TRBD2	CASSPGLAGKSLYEQFF	TGCGCCAGCAGCCCGGGACTAGCGGGAAAGTCCCTCTATGAGCAGTTCTTC
15	TRBV12-3/TRBV12-4	many	TRBJ2-1	-	CASSLADRPYNEQFF	TGTGCCAGCAGTTTAGCCGACAGACCGTACAATGAGCAGTTCTTC
16	TRBV3-1	-	TRBJ2-3	TRBD1	CASSQGGTGRSDTQYF	TGTGCCAGCAGCCAAGGCGGGACAGGGCGATCAGATACGCAGTATTTT
20	TRBV25-1	few	TRBJ2-1	TRBD2	CASTPNTLGGGIAGGNEQFF	TGTGCCAGCACCCCGAATACCCTCGGGGGGGGAATAGCGGGAGGGAATGAGCAGTTCTTC
15	TRBV20-1	-	TRBJ2-1	-	CSARDRLSSYNEQFF	TGCAGTGCTAGAGACCGGCTAAGCTCCTACAATGAGCAGTTCTTC
16	TRBV18	few	TRBJ2-3	TRBD2	CASSAGPSGSADTQYF	TGTGCCAGCTCCGCCGGACCTAGCGGGAGCGCAGATACGCAGTATTTT
16	TRBV10-3	many	TRBJ2-3	-	CAISPGGGASTDTQYF	TGTGCCATCAGTCCCGGAGGCGGGGCAAGCACAGATACGCAGTATTTT
16	TRBV7-2	-	TRBJ2-2	TRBD1	CASRPGTGVFAGELFF	TGTGCCAGCAGACCCGGGACAGGGGTATTCGCCGGGGAGCTGTTTTTT
13	TRBV5-1	few	TRBJ2-7	-	CASSLDSGSWQYF	TGCGCCAGCAGCTTGGACTCAGGGTCGTGGCAGTACTTC
14	TRBV19	few	TRBJ2-1	-	CASSIRASSNEQFF	TGTGCCAGTAGTATTCGGGCTAGCAGCAATGAGCAGTTCTTC
17	TRBV12-3/TRBV12-4	few	TRBJ2-2	TRBD2	CASSLMGGRAYTGELFF	TGTGCCAGCAGTTTAATGGGCGGGAGGGCCTACACCGGGGAGCTGTTTTTT
13	TRBV5-1	-	TRBJ1-1	-	CASSWIPGGEAFF	TGCGCCAGCAGCTGGATTCCTGGGGGTGAAGCTTTCTTT